What follows is one T cell receptor (beta chain) and its context. Its antigen is unidentified. Assay used: immunoSEQ multiplex PCR; TCRdb lists only in-frame clones, some missing. Of more than 95,000 clones listed, about 96% are singletons. CDR3 length equals 15 residues. The V end was cut by 2 bases, the J end by 0 bases, with 10 bases between. CDR1 and CDR2 (germline): MNHEY, SVGAGI. This sample is part of a study of cytomegalovirus exposure and HLA in healthy donors. General observations from the study: The classifier reportedly diagnosed cytomegalovirus status with high specificity and sensitivity. A few CMV-associated chains proved CMV antigen-specific in vitro.

The TCR originated in a man aged 18 to 30 in good health and CMV-seronegative. V usage is TRBV6-5 and J usage is TRBJ1-2; D remains ambiguous. The sequenced sample was PBMCs. The DNA for the CDR3 is TGTGCCAGCAGTTACGAGGGCTCTACTAACTATGGCTACACCTTC. Residues: CASSYEGSTNYGYTF.